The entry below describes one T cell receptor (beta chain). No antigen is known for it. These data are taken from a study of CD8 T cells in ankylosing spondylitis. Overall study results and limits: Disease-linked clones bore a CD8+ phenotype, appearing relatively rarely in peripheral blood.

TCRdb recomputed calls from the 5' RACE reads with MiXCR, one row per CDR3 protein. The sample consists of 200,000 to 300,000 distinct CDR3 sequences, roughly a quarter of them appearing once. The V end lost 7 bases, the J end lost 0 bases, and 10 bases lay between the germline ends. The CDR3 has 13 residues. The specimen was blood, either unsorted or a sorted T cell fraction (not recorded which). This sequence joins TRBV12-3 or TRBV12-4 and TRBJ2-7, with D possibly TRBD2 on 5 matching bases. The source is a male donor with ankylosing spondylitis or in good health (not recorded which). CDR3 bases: TGTGCCAGCACTCCCGAGGGCTCCTACGAGCAGTACTTC. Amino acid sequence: CASTPEGSYEQYF.